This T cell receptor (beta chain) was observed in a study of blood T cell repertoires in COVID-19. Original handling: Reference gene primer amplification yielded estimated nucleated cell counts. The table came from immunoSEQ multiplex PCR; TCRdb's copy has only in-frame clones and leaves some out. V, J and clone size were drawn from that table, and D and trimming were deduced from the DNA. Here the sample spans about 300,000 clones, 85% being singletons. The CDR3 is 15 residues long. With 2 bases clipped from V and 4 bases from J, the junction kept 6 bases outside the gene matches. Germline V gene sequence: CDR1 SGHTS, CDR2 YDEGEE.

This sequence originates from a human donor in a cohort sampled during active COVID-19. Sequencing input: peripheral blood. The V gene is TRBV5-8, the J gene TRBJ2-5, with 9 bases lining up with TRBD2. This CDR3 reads CASSLSRGGRETQYF. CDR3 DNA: TGTGCCAGCAGCTTATCGCGGGGGGGCCGAGAGACCCAGTACTTC.